Each of the 27 T cell receptor beta chains below was sequenced from the same sample in a study of shared T cell receptors in the human thymus. Profiled with immunoSEQ multiplex PCR; TCRdb holds only in-frame clones, not every one. Of 550,000 to 800,000 clones in the sample, approximately 85% are singletons; the top ten hold 0.0095% to 0.011%. These same data were also listed under a study on human thymus T cells.

Input material: thymocytes. These receptors were collected from a girl under two years old with a congenital heart defect.

This sequence joins TRBV27 and TRBJ2-5, with D possibly matching TRBD2 (5 bases). Germline V gene sequence: CDR1 MNHEY, CDR2 SMNVEV (reference sequence). The CDR3 has 15 amino acids. V was trimmed by 5 bases and J by 3 bases, leaving 16 bases between them. The CDR3 loop is CASSPDPDGKETQYF. The DNA of the CDR3 is TGTGCCAGCAGTCCTGACCCGGACGGGAAAGAGACCCAGTACTTC.

The CDR3 protein is CASSLTDRGVATNEKLFF. For the CDR3, the DNA is TGTGCCAGCAGCTTGACGGACAGGGGAGTCGCAACTAATGAAAAACTGTTTTTT. This chain joins TRBV7-9 and TRBJ1-4; 9 nucleotides match TRBD1. After removal of 3 bases from V and 0 bases from J, the junction contained 8 bases not matched to a gene. Germline V gene sequence: CDR1 SEHNR, CDR2 FQNEAQ (reference sequence). The CDR3 extends over 18 amino acids.

The chain has TRBV7-6 and TRBJ2-1; 10 bases align to TRBD2. Germline values: CDR1 SGHVS, CDR2 FNYEAQ. The CDR3 length is 18 residues. The V and J ends lost 1 base and 2 bases, in that order; junction bases with no gene match: 8. For the CDR3, the DNA is TGTGCCAGCAGCTTAGGGGCAGTGGGACTAGCGCCCTACAATGAGCAGTTCTTC. Translated, it gives CASSLGAVGLAPYNEQFF.

The rearrangement joins TRBV4-3 to TRBJ2-1; D call uncertain. The ends were cut back, 1 base at V and 5 bases at J, with 15 bases in the middle. In germline, CDR1 is LGHNA, CDR2 YSLEER. There are 16 residues in the CDR3. CDR3 coding DNA: TGCGCCAGCAGCCAAGTTACGTCTAATAGAGACAATGAGCAGTTCTTC. Residues: CASSQVTSNRDNEQFF.

V usage is TRBV27 and J usage is TRBJ2-2; D is possibly TRBD1 (6 bases). Between the trimmed V and J ends, which lost 4 bases and 6 bases, there was a span of 9 bases. Germline values: CDR1 MNHEY, CDR2 SMNVEV (reference sequence). The CDR3 is 13 residues long. The CDR3 protein is CASSSHRAGELFF. CDR3 DNA: TGTGCCAGCAGTTCCCACAGGGCCGGGGAGCTGTTTTTT.

The chain joins TRBV11-2 to TRBJ1-6; D remains unclear. CDR1 SGHAT and CDR2 FQNNGV come from the germline V gene. This CDR3 comprises 14 residues. V lost 5 bases and J lost 7, with 12 bases in between. The CDR3, as DNA: TGTGCCAGCAGCCCCCCCCTACAGAATTCACCCCTCCACTTT. This encodes CASSPPLQNSPLHF. The whole variable domain, remainder taken from reference TRBV11-2 and TRBJ1-6, is EAGVAQSPRYKIIEKRQSVAFWCNPISGHATLYWYQQILGQGPKLLIQFQNNGVVDDSQLPKDRFSAERLKGVDSTLKIQPAKLEDSAVYLCASSPPLQNSPLHFGNGTRLTVT.

The V and J genes are TRBV5-6 and TRBJ2-5, with a weak D call TRBD1 (5 bases). The V end was cut by 4 bases, the J end by 3 bases, with 10 bases between. CDR1 SGHDT and CDR2 YYEEEE come from the germline V gene. This CDR3 has 13 amino acids. The CDR3 DNA is TGTGCCAGCAGCGGGGCGGCAGAAGAGACCCAGTACTTC. Residues: CASSGAAEETQYF.

The V and J genes are TRBV25-1 and TRBJ1-1; no clear D gene. Trimming shortened V by 2 bases and J by 4 bases, and 20 bases separated the two germline ends. The CDR3 extends over 17 amino acids. The germline CDR1 and CDR2 sequences are MGHDK and SYGVNS. CDR3 region: CASSEDGPSEGGTEAFF. The CDR3, as DNA: TGTGCCAGCAGTGAAGACGGCCCCTCGGAGGGCGGCACTGAAGCTTTCTTT.

The V call is TRBV7-2, the J call TRBJ2-2, with 8 nucleotides matching TRBD2. Germline V gene data show CDR1 as SGHTA and CDR2 as FQGNSA. V dropped 6 bases and J dropped 4; count of bases not matched to a gene: 10. This CDR3 contains 16 residues. CDR3 nucleotide sequence: TGTGCCAGCAGAGCGAGGACTAGCTTCTTCACCGGGGAGCTGTTTTTT. Its translation: CASRARTSFFTGELFF.

V gene TRBV25-1 combines with J gene TRBJ1-4; maybe TRBD1 (5 bases). Trimming removed 0 bases at V and 7 bases at J, with 15 bases between. This CDR3 is built from 16 residues. Germline CDR1 is MGHDK and CDR2 is SYGVNS. In nucleotides, the CDR3 is TGTGCCAGCAGTGAATATCAGGGCCTTGTTGTTGAAAAACTGTTTTTT. Its protein is CASSEYQGLVVEKLFF.

This chain joins TRBV7-3 and TRBJ2-3; the match to TRBD2 covers 8 bases. Germline CDR1 is SGHTA and CDR2 is FQGTGA. Unmatched junction bases numbered 18, after V lost 6 bases and J lost 4 bases. The CDR3 consists of 18 residues. CDR3 sequence (DNA): TGTGCCAGCAGTCCGTACCGGGGAATCGGGGGGGCCGCAGATACGCAGTATTTT. Its translation: CASSPYRGIGGAADTQYF.

This clone was seen a few times. The chain combines TRBV4-1 with TRBJ1-5, with 8 bases identical to TRBD1. Germline CDR1 reads MGHRA; CDR2 reads YSYEKL. V was clipped by 4 bases and J by 1 base; unmatched bases: 15. This CDR3 has 19 amino acids. In nucleotides, the CDR3 is TGCGCCAGCAGCCCGGGGGAGACAGGGGCATTAAGGAGCAATCAGCCCCAGCATTTT. Its protein is CASSPGETGALRSNQPQHF.

The chain recombines TRBV5-5 with TRBJ1-1; the D gene is possibly TRBD1 (6 bases). CDR3 length: 18 residues. Germline V gene data show CDR1 as SGHKS and CDR2 as YYEKEE (reference sequence). Trimming shortened V by 3 bases and J by 2 bases, and 23 bases separated the two germline ends. The CDR3 bases are TGTGCCAGCAGCTACGACAAACGAAGGGGGTATGAAAACACTGAAGCTTTCTTT. This codes for CASSYDKRRGYENTEAFF.

The chain is built from TRBV4-2 and TRBJ2-7, with 15 positions matching TRBD2. From germline, CDR1 is LGHNA and CDR2 YNFKEQ. The trim removed 3 bases at V and 2 bases at J, leaving 11 bases unmatched. CDR3 size: 19 residues. CDR3 nucleotide sequence: TGTGCCAGCAGCCAGACTCTTGGGACTAGCGGGGGGAAAGCCTACGAGCAGTACTTC. Translated: CASSQTLGTSGGKAYEQYF.

This chain links TRBV4-3 with TRBJ1-4, with D hard to call. Germline loops: CDR1 LGHNA, CDR2 YSLEER. V dropped 5 bases and J dropped 0 bases, with 19 bases sitting between them. CDR3 length: 18 residues. The CDR3 region is CASSIIVSENATNEKLFF. Written as DNA, the CDR3 is TGCGCCAGCAGCATAATTGTATCGGAGAACGCAACTAATGAAAAACTGTTTTTT.

This clone was seen only a few times. The chain joins TRBV11-3 to TRBJ2-7; 7 nucleotides agree with TRBD1. This CDR3 region has 16 residues. J gave up 2 bases and V 7 bases, and 14 bases lay outside the gene matches. Germline values: CDR1 SGHNT, CDR2 YENEEA. The CDR3 protein is CASIPLGTVGPYEQYF. The CDR3 DNA is TGTGCCAGCATTCCCCTAGGGACAGTCGGACCCTACGAGCAGTACTTC.

The chain links TRBV5-1 to TRBJ2-5; the D gene is possibly TRBD2 (6 bases). In germline, CDR1 is SGHRS, CDR2 YFSETQ. Trimming stripped 2 bases from V and 5 bases from J, with 7 bases between. The CDR3 is 12 residues long. The DNA of the CDR3 is TGCGCCAGCAGCTTCAGCGGGGAGACCCAGTACTTC. This gives the protein CASSFSGETQYF.

This clone was observed once. The rearrangement links TRBV4-1 to TRBJ2-3, with 9 bases identical to TRBD1. V shed 4 bases and J 0 bases; nucleotides not matched to a gene: 11. The CDR3 is 18 amino acids. Germline assignment: CDR1 MGHRA and CDR2 YSYEKL. CDR3 amino acids: CASSRRQGVGISTDTQYF. The CDR3 coding sequence is TGCGCCAGCAGCCGTAGACAGGGGGTAGGCATTAGCACAGATACGCAGTATTTT.

For this clone: The same CDR3 can be traced to other DNA sequences in this sample. The rearrangement uses TRBV11-2 and TRBJ2-3; unclear D gene. Germline V gene lookup returns CDR1 SGHAT and CDR2 FQNNGV. V was pared by 1 base and J by 2 bases, with 7 bases between. CDR3 length: 14 amino acids. In DNA, the CDR3 is TGTGCCAGCAGCTTAGGGCTGTCCACAGATACGCAGTATTTT. Translating it yields CASSLGLSTDTQYF.

This chain links TRBV7-9 with TRBJ1-4; D is possibly TRBD1 (6 bases). Germline lookup yields CDR1 SEHNR and CDR2 FQNEAQ (reference sequence). This CDR3 is 13 amino acids long. V lost 6 bases, J lost 6 bases, and 11 bases lay in between. CDR3 region: CASSNNRDEKLFF. CDR3 DNA sequence: TGTGCCAGCAGTAATAACAGGGATGAAAAACTGTTTTTT.

This sequence joins TRBV6-5 and TRBJ2-5; 8 nucleotides align to TRBD1. The CDR3 runs 15 residues. Germline V gene sequence: CDR1 MNHEY, CDR2 SVGAGI. With V trimmed by 8 bases and J by 5 bases, 13 bases remained unmatched. CDR3 protein: CASGRSGQAFETQYF. The CDR3 DNA reads TGTGCCAGCGGGCGTTCGGGACAGGCATTTGAGACCCAGTACTTC.

The rearrangement joins TRBV5-8 to TRBJ1-2; D is unclear. The CDR3 totals 13 residues. From germline, CDR1 is SGHTS and CDR2 YDEGEE. Trimming stripped 4 bases from V and 8 bases from J, with 15 bases between. Here the CDR3 DNA reads TGTGCCAGCAGCCCACGACACCCCGTCGGCTACACCTTC. This codes for CASSPRHPVGYTF.

The chain has TRBV28 and TRBJ1-3; 7 bases map to TRBD1. J was trimmed by 4 bases and V by 10 bases; bases with no gene match: 16. The CDR3 has 16 residues. CDR1 and CDR2 from the germline V gene are MDHEN and SYDVKM. CDR3 residues: CATQPGGGASGNTIYF. The CDR3 DNA reads as TGTGCCACCCAACCGGGAGGGGGCGCGTCAGGAAACACCATATATTTT.

The chain employs TRBV4-2 and TRBJ1-5, with 7 bases identical to TRBD1. Germline V gene sequence: CDR1 LGHNA, CDR2 YNFKEQ. The CDR3 covers 16 residues. Trimming cost V 0 bases and J 5 bases; bases outside gene matches: 7. The chain's CDR3 is CASSQDGRGKDQPQHF. The DNA of the CDR3 is TGTGCCAGCAGCCAAGATGGCAGGGGGAAGGATCAGCCCCAGCATTTT.

This clone appeared a few times. Other DNA sequences in the same sample also yield this CDR3. The CDR3: CASSSTDTQYF. For the CDR3, the DNA is TGCGCCAGCTCAAGCACAGATACGCAGTATTTT. The V gene is TRBV5-1, the J gene TRBJ2-3; no firm D call. The V and J ends lost 7 bases and 0 bases respectively, with 3 bases between them. The V gene's germline CDR1 is SGHRS and CDR2 YFSETQ. The CDR3 totals 11 residues.

The V call is TRBV5-3, the J call TRBJ2-5; perhaps TRBD1 as D (6 bases). TRBV5-3 is an ORF, with its function uncertain. V lost 2 bases, J lost 7 bases, and 21 bases lay in between. CDR3 size: 16 residues. The CDR3 sequence: CARSLGPQGPLRTQYF. CDR3 nucleotides: TGTGCCAGAAGCTTAGGCCCACAGGGCCCGCTGAGGACCCAGTACTTC.

The chain carries TRBV6-4 and TRBJ2-1; 12 positions match TRBD2. This CDR3 is 19 amino acids long. Germline-derived CDR1 and CDR2 are MRHNA and SNTAGT. J gave up 3 bases and V 0 bases, and 9 bases lay outside the gene matches. The CDR3 reads CASSDSWLAGGRSYNEQFF. Here the CDR3 DNA reads TGTGCCAGCAGTGACTCTTGGCTAGCGGGGGGGCGAAGCTACAATGAGCAGTTCTTC.